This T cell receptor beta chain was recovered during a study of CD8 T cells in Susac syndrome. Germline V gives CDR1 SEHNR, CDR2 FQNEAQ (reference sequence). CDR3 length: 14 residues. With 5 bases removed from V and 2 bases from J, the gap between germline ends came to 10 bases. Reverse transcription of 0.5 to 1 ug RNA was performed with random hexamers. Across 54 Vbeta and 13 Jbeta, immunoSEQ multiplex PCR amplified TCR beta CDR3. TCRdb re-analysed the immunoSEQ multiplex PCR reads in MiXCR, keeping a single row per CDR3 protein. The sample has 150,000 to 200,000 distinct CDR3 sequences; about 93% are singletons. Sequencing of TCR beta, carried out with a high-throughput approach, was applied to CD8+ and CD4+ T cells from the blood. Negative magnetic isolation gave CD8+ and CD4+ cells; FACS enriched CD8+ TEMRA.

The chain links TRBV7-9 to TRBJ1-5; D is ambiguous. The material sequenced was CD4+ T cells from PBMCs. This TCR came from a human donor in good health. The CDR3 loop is CASSLARGNQPQHF. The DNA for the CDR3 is TGTGCCAGCAGCCTCGCGAGGGGCAATCAGCCCCAGCATTTT.